Listed below are T cell receptor beta chains from one sample, sequenced in a study of blood T cell repertoires in COVID-19. Sequencing was performed with immunoSEQ multiplex PCR; in TCRdb, only in-frame clones are kept and a portion is missing. The sample carries about 42,000 clones, approximately 79% recorded once. Sequencing was done on a sample of peripheral blood. These receptors came from an elderly woman with acute or convalescent COVID-19. The CDR3 runs from the conserved cysteine through the conserved F or W. Fields, in order: D gene, clone size, V gene, J gene, CDR3 DNA, CDR3 protein. The D gene is left open where the match is weak. Expanded clones get a size class; other rows say once, few or many, or leave the size out.

>TRBD2|NA|TRBV5-1|TRBJ2-7
TGCGCCAGCAGCTTAGGGACTAGCGGGAGCTACGAGCAGTACTTC
CASSLGTSGSYEQYF
>NA|NA|TRBV7-9|TRBJ1-3
TGTGCCAGCAGCTTAAAGGAGTTT
CASSLKEF
>NA|NA|TRBV21-1|TRBJ2-5
TGTGCCAGCAGCAACTTTAGGGGACAAGAGACCCAGTACTTC
CASSNFRGQETQYF
>NA|NA|TRBV5-1|TRBJ2-1
TGCGCCAGCATCCCGGAGGGACAGATCTACAATGAGCAGTTCTTC
CASIPEGQIYNEQFF
>NA|NA|TRBV30|TRBJ2-1
TGTGCCTGGGAAGAGGGAAGGGCGGGTGAGCAGTTCTTC
CAWEEGRAGEQFF
>NA|NA|TRBV19|TRBJ1-2
TGTGCCAGTAGTACCGATTACTCAGGGTCCGGCTACACCTTC
CASSTDYSGSGYTF
>NA|NA|TRBV7-8|TRBJ2-7
TGTGCCAGCAGCTTAGCTCTAGCTGGGGAGCAGTACTTC
CASSLALAGEQYF
>TRBD1|NA|TRBV30|TRBJ1-5
TGTGCCTGGACCGTGACAGGGTATAGCAATCAGCCCCAGCATTTT
CAWTVTGYSNQPQHF
>NA|few|TRBV2|TRBJ1-2
TGTGCCAGCAGTGAAGCGAGAACGCAGGGTGGTCACTATGGCTACACCTTC
CASSEARTQGGHYGYTF
>NA|once|TRBV29-1|TRBJ2-1
TGCAGCACATCGACTAGTGGCAATGAGCAGTTCTTC
CSTSTSGNEQFF
>TRBD1|NA|TRBV19|TRBJ1-2
TGTGCCAGTAGTTTGGGACAGACGACCCTATATGGCTACACCTTC
CASSLGQTTLYGYTF
>TRBD2|NA|TRBV3-1/TRBV3-2|TRBJ2-7
TGTGCCAGCAGCCAAGGCCCTAGCGGGAGGATCTACGAGCAGTACTTC
CASSQGPSGRIYEQYF
>TRBD1|NA|TRBV18|TRBJ2-1
TGTGCCAGCTCACCAAGACAGGGGAGTCACAATGAGCAGTTCTTC
CASSPRQGSHNEQFF
>TRBD1|NA|TRBV19|TRBJ1-1
TGTGCCAGCGGACAGGGGGGCACTGAAGCTTTCTTT
CASGQGGTEAFF
>TRBD1|NA|TRBV7-9|TRBJ1-3
TGTGCCAGCAACCGACAGGGAAGTCGGAACACCATATATTTT
CASNRQGSRNTIYF
>NA|NA|TRBV5-5|TRBJ1-1
TGTGCCAGCAGCTTGGGCCCCACGGGTGAGGCTTTCTTT
CASSLGPTGEAFF
>NA|NA|TRBV21-1|TRBJ1-5
TGTGCCAGCAGCAGGGGAGGACAGCCCCAGCATTTT
CASSRGGQPQHF
>TRBD1|NA|TRBV12-3/TRBV12-4|TRBJ1-2
TGTGCCAGCAGCCTGGACAGGGGGCGCGGCTACACCTTC
CASSLDRGRGYTF
>TRBD2|NA|TRBV6-1|TRBJ2-1
TGTGCCAGCAGTGAAGCACGGCTAGCGGGAGGCCTTTTTGGGAATGAGCAGTTCTTC
CASSEARLAGGLFGNEQFF
>TRBD2|NA|TRBV5-4|TRBJ2-5
TGTGCCAGCAGCTCAACGGGGTCGGGAGGGCCAGAGACCCAGTACTTC
CASSSTGSGGPETQYF
>TRBD2|NA|TRBV10-1|TRBJ2-3
TGCGCCAGCAGTGGTAGCGGGAGGGGCACAGATACGCAGTATTTT
CASSGSGRGTDTQYF
>NA|NA|TRBV5-1|TRBJ1-2
TGCGCCAGCAGAGGAGGAAGTGGTGAGACTTATGGCTACACCTTC
CASRGGSGETYGYTF
>TRBD1|NA|TRBV9|TRBJ2-1
TGTGCCAGAGCGGTCGGGACAGAATGGTTCTTC
CARAVGTEWFF
>NA|NA|TRBV20-1|TRBJ2-7
TGCAGTGCTAGTTGGGGGGTAGCCTACGAGCAGTACTTC
CSASWGVAYEQYF
>TRBD2|NA|TRBV5-1|TRBJ2-1
TGCGCCAGCAGCTTGGTTCCAGCGGGAGGGTCAAATGAGCAGTTCTTC
CASSLVPAGGSNEQFF
>NA|NA|TRBV5-1|TRBJ1-6
TGCGCCAGCAGCTTCGGGATACAAAATTCACCCCTCCACTTT
CASSFGIQNSPLHF
>NA|NA|TRBV5-6|TRBJ1-2
TGTGCCAGCAGCTTGGTCCAGTATGGCTACACCTTC
CASSLVQYGYTF
>TRBD2|NA|TRBV4-1|TRBJ2-1
TGCGCCAGCAGCCAGGGACTAGAGCAGTTCTTC
CASSQGLEQFF
>NA|NA|TRBV7-9|TRBJ1-2
TGTGCCAGTTCCCAGGGAAAGGAGTCTATTTATGGCTACACCTTC
CASSQGKESIYGYTF
>TRBD2|NA|TRBV28|TRBJ2-7
TGTGCCAGCAGTATGGGACTAGCGGGAAACTACGAGCAGTACTTC
CASSMGLAGNYEQYF
>TRBD2|few|TRBV7-2|TRBJ2-7
TGTGCCAGCAGCTTAGACCAGCGGGAGGACCACGAGCAGTACTTC
CASSLDQREDHEQYF
>TRBD2|NA|TRBV7-2|TRBJ2-1
TGTGCCAGCAGCTTATCTAGCGGGAGAGGAGATGAGCAGTTCTTC
CASSLSSGRGDEQFF
>TRBD2|NA|TRBV7-9|TRBJ2-3
TGTGCCAGCAACGAGCTGGTAGCGGGGGTCACAGATACGCAGTATTTT
CASNELVAGVTDTQYF
>NA|few|TRBV6-7|TRBJ1-5
TGTGCCAGCAGTTACCCGCAGGGCAATCAGCCCCAGCATTTT
CASSYPQGNQPQHF
>NA|NA|TRBV19|TRBJ1-1
TGTGCCAGTAGTCCCCGACTGGGCACTGAAGCTTTCTTT
CASSPRLGTEAFF
>TRBD2|once|TRBV30|TRBJ2-7
TGTGCCTGGAGTCCAAAGGGCGGGAGGGGCTACGAGCAGTACTTC
CAWSPKGGRGYEQYF
>TRBD2|NA|TRBV23-1|TRBJ2-4
TGCGCCAGCACCCCACCGGCGCGGGAGGCCAAAAACATTCAGTACTTC
CASTPPAREAKNIQYF
>NA|NA|TRBV2|TRBJ2-7
TGTGCCAGCAGTGAACTTGAGAGGCAGTACTTC
CASSELERQYF
>TRBD2|NA|TRBV14|TRBJ2-7
TGTGCCAGCAGCCCTCCTAGCGGGAGGGCCACGCGCGAGCAGTACTTC
CASSPPSGRATREQYF
>NA|NA|TRBV10-3|TRBJ1-1
TGTGCCATCAGTGAGTGGCAGGTGCGCACTGAAGCTTTCTTT
CAISEWQVRTEAFF
>NA|NA|TRBV7-9|TRBJ1-6
TGTGCCAGCAGTTTCCCGGGGGATTCACCCCTCCACTTT
CASSFPGDSPLHF
>TRBD2|NA|TRBV11-1|TRBJ2-1
TGTGCCAGCAGCTTAGCCGGAGTCAGCGGGAGCCTCTACAATGAGCAGTTCTTC
CASSLAGVSGSLYNEQFF
>NA|once|TRBV11-3|TRBJ2-1
TGTGCCAGCAGCTCCCCGGGTGGTGAGCAGTTCTTC
CASSSPGGEQFF
>NA|NA|TRBV7-9|TRBJ1-2
TGTGCCAGCAGCCCTCAGGGACACCTAGGCTACACCTTC
CASSPQGHLGYTF
>NA|NA|TRBV24-1|TRBJ2-1
TGTGCCACCAGTGCCCCTTCGTACAATGAGCAGTTCTTC
CATSAPSYNEQFF
>NA|NA|TRBV4-1|TRBJ1-5
TGCGCCAGCAGCCAGGGGGGGCCCCTGAATCAGCCCCAGCATTTT
CASSQGGPLNQPQHF
>NA|NA|TRBV28|TRBJ1-5
TGTGCCAGCAGTCCCCTTGGCATCGTTAATCAGCCCCAGCATTTT
CASSPLGIVNQPQHF
>TRBD1|NA|TRBV5-1|TRBJ1-2
TGCGCCAGCAGCTTGGCGGTGACAGGGGGCGACGGCTACACCTTC
CASSLAVTGGDGYTF
>NA|NA|TRBV10-3|TRBJ1-1
TGTGCCATCAGCTCCAGTTTTGTCAGGAACACTGAAGCTTTCTTT
CAISSSFVRNTEAFF
>TRBD2|NA|TRBV4-1|TRBJ2-7
TGCGCCAGCAGCCAAAGACTAGCGGGGACCTACGAGCAGTACTTC
CASSQRLAGTYEQYF
>TRBD1|NA|TRBV2|TRBJ2-6
TGTGCCAGCAGTACTCCGCCGGGACAGTGGGGACATGGGGCCAACGTCCTGACTTTC
CASSTPPGQWGHGANVLTF